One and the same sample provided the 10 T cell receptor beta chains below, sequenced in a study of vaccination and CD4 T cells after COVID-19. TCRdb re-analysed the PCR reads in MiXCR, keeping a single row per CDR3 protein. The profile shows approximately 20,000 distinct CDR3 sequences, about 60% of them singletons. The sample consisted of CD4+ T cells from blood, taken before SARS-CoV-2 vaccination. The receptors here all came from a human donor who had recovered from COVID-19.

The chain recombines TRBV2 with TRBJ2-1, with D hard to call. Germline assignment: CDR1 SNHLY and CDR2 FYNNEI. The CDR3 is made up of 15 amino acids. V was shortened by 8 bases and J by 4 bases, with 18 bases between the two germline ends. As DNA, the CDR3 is TGTGCCAGCCTGAACGGGCCCGCCTCGTACAATGAGCAGTTCTTC. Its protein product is CASLNGPASYNEQFF.

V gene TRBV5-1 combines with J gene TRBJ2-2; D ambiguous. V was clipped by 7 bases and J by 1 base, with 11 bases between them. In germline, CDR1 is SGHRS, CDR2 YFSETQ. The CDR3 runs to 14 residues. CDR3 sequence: CASRLSGNTGELFF. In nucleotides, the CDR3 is TGCGCCAGCCGCCTCAGTGGGAACACCGGGGAGCTGTTTTTT.

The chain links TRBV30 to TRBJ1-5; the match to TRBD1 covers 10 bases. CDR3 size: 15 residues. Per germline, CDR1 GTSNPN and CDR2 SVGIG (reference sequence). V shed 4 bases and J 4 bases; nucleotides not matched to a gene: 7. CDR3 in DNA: TGTGCCTGGACCATGGGACAGGGGAGGAATCAGCCCCAGCATTTT. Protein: CAWTMGQGRNQPQHF.

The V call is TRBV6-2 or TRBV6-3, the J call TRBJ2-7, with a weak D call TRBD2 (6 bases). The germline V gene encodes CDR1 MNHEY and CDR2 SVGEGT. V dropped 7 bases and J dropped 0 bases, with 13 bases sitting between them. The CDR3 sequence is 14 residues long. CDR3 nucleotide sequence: TGTGCCAGCACCGTGGGGGGACTCTCCTACGAGCAGTACTTC. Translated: CASTVGGLSYEQYF.

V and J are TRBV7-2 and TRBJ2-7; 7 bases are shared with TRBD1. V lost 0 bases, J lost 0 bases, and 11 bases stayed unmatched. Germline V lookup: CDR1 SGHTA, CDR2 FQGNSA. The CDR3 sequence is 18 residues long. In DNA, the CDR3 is TGTGCCAGCAGCTTAGCCGGACAGGTACTCCATCGCTCCTACGAGCAGTACTTC. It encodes CASSLAGQVLHRSYEQYF.

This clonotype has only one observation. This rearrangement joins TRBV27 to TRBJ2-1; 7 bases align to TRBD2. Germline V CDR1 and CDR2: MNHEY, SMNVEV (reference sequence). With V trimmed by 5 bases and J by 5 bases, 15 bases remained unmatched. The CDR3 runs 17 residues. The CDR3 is CASSRPPWGGVNNEQFF. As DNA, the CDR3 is TGTGCCAGCAGTAGACCCCCTTGGGGAGGGGTCAACAATGAGCAGTTCTTC.

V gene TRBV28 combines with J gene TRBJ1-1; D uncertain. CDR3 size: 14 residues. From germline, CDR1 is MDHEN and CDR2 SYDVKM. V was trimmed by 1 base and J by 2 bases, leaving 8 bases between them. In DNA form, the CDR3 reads TGTGCCAGCAGTTTATTGGCAGACAACACTGAAGCTTTCTTT. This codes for CASSLLADNTEAFF.

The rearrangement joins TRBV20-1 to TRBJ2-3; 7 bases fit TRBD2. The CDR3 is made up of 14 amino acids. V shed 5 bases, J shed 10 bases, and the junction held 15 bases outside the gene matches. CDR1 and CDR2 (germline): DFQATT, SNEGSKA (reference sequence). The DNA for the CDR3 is TGCAGTGCTCAGAGCGGGAAGGGCCGGAATGCGCAGTATTTT. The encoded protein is CSAQSGKGRNAQYF.

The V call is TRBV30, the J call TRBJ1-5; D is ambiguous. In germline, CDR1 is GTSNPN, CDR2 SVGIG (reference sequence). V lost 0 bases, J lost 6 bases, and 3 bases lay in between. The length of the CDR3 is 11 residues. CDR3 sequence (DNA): TGTGCCTGGAGTGTAGGTCAGCCCCAGCATTTT. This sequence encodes CAWSVGQPQHF.

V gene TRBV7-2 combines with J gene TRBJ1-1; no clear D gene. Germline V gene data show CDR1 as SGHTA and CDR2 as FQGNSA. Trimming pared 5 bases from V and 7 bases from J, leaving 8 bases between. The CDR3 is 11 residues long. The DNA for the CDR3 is TGTGCCAGCAGCGCGTGGGGTGAAGCTTTCTTT. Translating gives CASSAWGEAFF. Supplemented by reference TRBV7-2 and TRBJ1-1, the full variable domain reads GAGVSQSPSNKVTEKGKDVELRCDPISGHTALYWYRQSLGQGLEFLIYFQGNSAPDKSGLPSDRFSAERTGGSVSTLTIQRTQQEDSAVYLCASSAWGEAFFGQGTRLTVV.